These 25 T cell receptor beta chains were sequenced from one sample in a study of PD-1 blockade in classical Hodgkin lymphoma. The time point denotes: newly diagnosed, previously untreated cHL patient sample. Repertoires were generated with immunoSEQ multiplex PCR, while TCRdb's copy carries only in-frame clones and drops some. The repertoire has about 20,000 clones, 80% to 95% of them found once; the top ten carry 6.5% to 8.5%. Sequenced material: peripheral blood mononuclear cells (PBMCs). These receptors were obtained from a human donor with classical Hodgkin lymphoma.

The V gene is TRBV30, the J gene TRBJ2-7; the match to TRBD2 covers 15 bases. V lost 1 base, J lost 6 bases, and 4 bases stayed unmatched. Germline lookup yields CDR1 GTSNPN and CDR2 SVGIG (reference sequence). CDR3 length: 15 residues. CDR3 nucleotides: TGTGCCTGGAGTGCCTCGGGACTAGCGGGAGGCGAGCAGTACTTC. It specifies CAWSASGLAGGEQYF.

The V and J genes are TRBV6-4 and TRBJ2-1, with 10 positions matching TRBD1. Trimming took 2 bases from V and 6 from J; bases not matched to a gene: 1. CDR3 size: 14 residues. The germline V gene has CDR1 MRHNA and CDR2 SNTAGT. CDR3 nucleotides: TGTGCCAGCAGTGACCGGACAGGGGGCAATGAGCAGTTCTTC. Protein product: CASSDRTGGNEQFF.

In DNA form, the CDR3 reads TGTGCCAGCAGCACCCCCCGGACAGGGACTAATGAAAAACTGTTTTTT. The encoded protein is CASSTPRTGTNEKLFF. V and J are TRBV7-9 and TRBJ1-4; TRBD1 matches 8 bases. The CDR3 extends over 16 amino acids. Losses at the gene ends were 5 bases for V and 2 bases for J; bases not matched to a gene: 7. Germline V gives CDR1 SEHNR, CDR2 FQNEAQ (reference sequence).

The chain is built from TRBV5-4 and TRBJ2-2, with 7 positions matching TRBD2. CDR1 and CDR2 from the germline V gene are SGHNT and YYREEE (reference sequence). CDR3 length: 14 residues. V shed 4 bases and J 7 bases; nucleotides not matched to a gene: 7. The chain's CDR3 is CASSPGLGIGELFF. As DNA, the CDR3 is TGTGCCAGCAGCCCTGGACTAGGGATCGGGGAGCTGTTTTTT.

V and J are TRBV25-1 and TRBJ1-4, with TRBD1 as a possible D gene (5 bases). This CDR3 has 14 amino acids. CDR1 is MGHDK, CDR2 SYGVNS, per germline. Trimming removed 4 bases at V and 4 bases at J, with 10 bases between. This CDR3 is CASSAGTVNEKLFF. In DNA form, the CDR3 reads TGTGCCAGCAGTGCGGGGACGGTTAATGAAAAACTGTTTTTT.

The genes are TRBV25-1 and TRBJ1-1; no clear D. The CDR3 covers 13 residues. CDR1 and CDR2 from the germline V gene are MGHDK and SYGVNS. V was pared by 1 base and J by 7 bases, with 10 bases between. CDR3 residues: CASSEFVGGEAFF. CDR3 DNA sequence: TGTGCCAGCAGTGAATTCGTCGGAGGTGAAGCTTTCTTT.

This rearrangement joins TRBV10-1 to TRBJ2-1; possible D gene TRBD2, 5 bases. Germline lookup yields CDR1 WNHNN and CDR2 SYGVQD (reference sequence). The V end lost 2 bases, the J end lost 6 bases, and 8 bases lay between the germline ends. The CDR3 runs 13 residues. CDR3 coding DNA: TGCGCCAGCAGTGAGAGAGGGTTCAATGAGCAGTTCTTC. Encoded protein: CASSERGFNEQFF.

Only a few counts were recorded for this clone. This chain joins TRBV30 and TRBJ1-1; no definite D call. CDR1 is GTSNPN, CDR2 SVGIG, per germline (reference sequence). This CDR3 has 12 amino acids. The germline V and J ends were trimmed by 2 bases and 8 bases, with 12 bases remaining between them. CDR3: CAWSPLTEEAFF. CDR3 nucleotides: TGTGCCTGGAGTCCCTTGACGGAAGAAGCTTTCTTT.

The chain couples TRBV27 to TRBJ2-1; 12 positions agree with TRBD2. The CDR3 is 15 amino acids. The V gene end was trimmed by 4 bases and the J gene end by 6 bases; junction bases not matched to a gene: 4. Germline CDR1 is MNHEY and CDR2 is SMNVEV (reference sequence). CDR3: CASSSSGRGGNEQFF. The CDR3 DNA reads as TGTGCCAGCAGTTCTAGCGGGAGGGGAGGCAATGAGCAGTTCTTC.

This clone has only one observation. The chain combines TRBV5-1 with TRBJ2-3; 7 positions agree with TRBD1. There are 15 residues in the CDR3. Germline assignment: CDR1 SGHRS and CDR2 YFSETQ. Losses at the gene ends were 4 bases for V and 2 bases for J; bases not matched to a gene: 7. The CDR3 spells CASSDRDRITDTQYF. CDR3 bases: TGCGCCAGCAGCGACCGGGACAGAATCACAGATACGCAGTATTTT. The whole variable domain, remainder taken from reference TRBV5-1 and TRBJ2-3, is KAGVTQTPRYLIKTRGQQVTLSCSPISGHRSVSWYQQTPGQGLQFLFEYFSETQRNKGNFPGRFSGRQFSNSRSEMNVSTLELGDSALYLCASSDRDRITDTQYFGPGTRLTVL.

The V and J genes are TRBV2 and TRBJ2-1; 9 positions agree with TRBD2. The germline V gene has CDR1 SNHLY and CDR2 FYNNEI. This CDR3 is 16 amino acids long. V shed 8 bases and J 8 bases; nucleotides not matched to a gene: 16. The CDR3 reads CASGGSGSNVGDEQFF. CDR3 DNA: TGTGCCAGCGGTGGTAGCGGGAGCAATGTGGGTGATGAGCAGTTCTTC.

The V and J genes are TRBV6-4 and TRBJ2-7, with a tentative D call TRBD2 (6 bases). Germline CDR1 reads MRHNA; CDR2 reads SNTAGT. Trimming removed 5 bases at V and 2 bases at J, with 13 bases between. CDR3 length equals 14 residues. The CDR3 DNA reads TGTGCCAGCAGTTGGAGGGACTTAACCTACGAGCAGTACTTC. Protein sequence: CASSWRDLTYEQYF.

The chain couples TRBV5-6 to TRBJ2-2; D is possibly TRBD2 (5 bases). Per the germline V gene, CDR1 is SGHDT and CDR2 is YYEEEE. With 2 bases removed from V and 7 bases from J, the gap between germline ends came to 9 bases. The CDR3 runs to 13 residues. The CDR3 is CASSFGVGGELFF. DNA of the CDR3: TGTGCCAGCAGCTTCGGGGTCGGCGGGGAGCTGTTTTTT.

The chain employs TRBV6-5 and TRBJ2-3; weak D call: TRBD2 (6 bases). Germline-derived CDR1 and CDR2 are MNHEY and SVGAGI. There are 14 residues in the CDR3. The V and J ends lost 6 bases and 4 bases respectively, with 14 bases between them. The CDR3 sequence is CASSLASGADTQYF. As DNA, the CDR3 is TGTGCCAGCAGCCTTGCCTCGGGAGCAGATACGCAGTATTTT.

This chain uses TRBV6-4 with TRBJ2-3; the match to TRBD1 covers 8 bases. CDR3 length equals 16 residues. Losses at the gene ends were 1 base for V and 7 bases for J; bases not matched to a gene: 10. Per germline, CDR1 MRHNA and CDR2 SNTAGT. CDR3 coding DNA: TGTGCCAGCAGTGACTTACAGGGGGATGGAGGTAATACGCAGTATTTT. This translates into CASSDLQGDGGNTQYF.

V is TRBV19 and J is TRBJ1-5; 7 positions agree with TRBD1. CDR1 and CDR2 (germline): LNHDA, SQIVND (reference sequence). The V segment lost 6 bases and the J segment 4 bases; nucleotides outside the gene matches: 9. The CDR3 length is 15 residues. CDR3 sequence reads: CASSRGQSLNQPQHF. As DNA, the CDR3 is TGTGCCAGTAGCCGGGGACAGTCCCTAAATCAGCCCCAGCATTTT.

The rearrangement joins TRBV19 to TRBJ1-5; 8 positions agree with TRBD1. The length of the CDR3 is 16 residues. Germline V gives CDR1 LNHDA, CDR2 SQIVND (reference sequence). V shed 6 bases, J shed 6 bases, and the junction held 13 bases outside the gene matches. Here the CDR3 reads CASSDRGARGGQPQHF. CDR3 sequence (DNA): TGTGCCAGTAGCGACAGGGGAGCTCGTGGTGGTCAGCCCCAGCATTTT.

The chain carries TRBV30 and TRBJ2-7, with D perhaps matching TRBD1 (5 bases). V lost 1 base, J lost 7 bases, and 8 bases lay in between. Germline V gene lookup returns CDR1 GTSNPN and CDR2 SVGIG (reference sequence). CDR3 length equals 11 residues. The CDR3: CAWSAAGEQYF. The CDR3, as DNA: TGTGCCTGGAGTGCCGCAGGGGAGCAGTACTTC.

The V call is TRBV28, the J call TRBJ1-1; 8 nucleotides align to TRBD1. CDR1 and CDR2 from the germline V gene are MDHEN and SYDVKM. V trimming: 2 bases; J trimming: 1 base; junction bases outside the gene matches: 3. The CDR3 consists of 15 residues. CDR3 protein: CASSLGQGWNTEAFF. The CDR3 nucleotides are TGTGCCAGCAGTTTAGGACAGGGTTGGAACACTGAAGCTTTCTTT.

V gene TRBV28 combines with J gene TRBJ2-5; D is possibly TRBD2 (5 bases). Looked up from germline, CDR1 is MDHEN and CDR2 is SYDVKM. V lost 3 bases to trimming and J lost 2 bases, with 13 bases between them. The CDR3 totals 15 residues. CDR3 DNA sequence: TGTGCCAGCAGTTTTGTTACCCGGACTCAAGAGACCCAGTACTTC. Amino acid sequence: CASSFVTRTQETQYF.

CDR3: CASSDGTASSYEQYF. The CDR3 bases are TGTGCCAGCAGTGACGGGACAGCGAGCTCCTACGAGCAGTACTTC. The chain has TRBV25-1 and TRBJ2-7; 7 positions match TRBD1. CDR3 length: 15 amino acids. V gave up 3 bases and J gave up 0 bases; unmatched junction bases: 5. Germline V gene sequence: CDR1 MGHDK, CDR2 SYGVNS.

The chain carries TRBV7-2 and TRBJ2-7; the match to TRBD2 covers 7 bases. The CDR3 is 13 residues long. J was trimmed by 6 bases and V by 4 bases; bases with no gene match: 6. CDR1 and CDR2 (germline): SGHTA, FQGNSA. CDR3: CASSSRTRGEQYF. CDR3 DNA: TGTGCCAGCAGCTCGAGGACTAGAGGCGAGCAGTACTTC.

The chain carries TRBV5-1 and TRBJ1-2; TRBD1 is a possible D gene (6 bases). V was cut by 2 bases and J by 7 bases, with 12 bases left in between. CDR1 and CDR2 (germline): SGHRS, YFSETQ. The CDR3 loop spans 13 amino acids. As DNA, the CDR3 is TGCGCCAGCAGCTTTACAGGGTTTGGTGGCTACACCTTC. It specifies CASSFTGFGGYTF.

This clone was seen only once. The chain employs TRBV5-1 and TRBJ2-5, with D uncertain. Germline-derived CDR1 and CDR2 are SGHRS and YFSETQ. CDR3 length: 11 amino acids. The V end was cut by 0 bases, the J end by 5 bases, with 2 bases between. The DNA for the CDR3 is TGCGCCAGCAGCTTGGTTGAGACCCAGTACTTC. Its protein product is CASSLVETQYF.

The chain has TRBV11-2 and TRBJ2-1; 12 nucleotides agree with TRBD2. The CDR3 contains 15 residues. The V segment lost 5 bases and the J segment 6 bases; nucleotides outside the gene matches: 5. The V gene's germline CDR1 is SGHAT and CDR2 FQNNGV. The CDR3 DNA reads TGTGCCAGCAGCCTTCTAGCGGGAGGGCTCAATGAGCAGTTCTTC. It codes for CASSLLAGGLNEQFF.